The clone carrying this T cell receptor beta chain was picked up a small number of times. This entry comes from a study of T-cell reconstitution after alpha-beta-depleted transplantation in children. Trimming at V came to 4 bases and at J to 5 bases, leaving 7 bases not matched to a gene. This CDR3 spans 16 amino acids. Germline loops: CDR1 MNHEY, CDR2 SMNVEV (reference sequence). Researchers prepared the TCRbeta library using unique molecular identifiers, the study reports. One entry per CDR3 protein results from TCRdb running MiXCR on the PCR reads. The table lists approximately 520,000 distinct CDR3 sequences, around a third of them singletons.

This TCR derives from a human donor who donated a stem cell graft to a child with aplastic anemia. This chain links TRBV27 with TRBJ2-2, with TRBD2 matching 10 bases. This sample comprised PBMCs from the stem cell graft donor, obtained from the stem cell graft. This CDR3 reads CASSWIATSGTGELFF. The CDR3 DNA is TGTGCCAGCAGTTGGATCGCGACTAGCGGGACCGGGGAGCTGTTTTTT.